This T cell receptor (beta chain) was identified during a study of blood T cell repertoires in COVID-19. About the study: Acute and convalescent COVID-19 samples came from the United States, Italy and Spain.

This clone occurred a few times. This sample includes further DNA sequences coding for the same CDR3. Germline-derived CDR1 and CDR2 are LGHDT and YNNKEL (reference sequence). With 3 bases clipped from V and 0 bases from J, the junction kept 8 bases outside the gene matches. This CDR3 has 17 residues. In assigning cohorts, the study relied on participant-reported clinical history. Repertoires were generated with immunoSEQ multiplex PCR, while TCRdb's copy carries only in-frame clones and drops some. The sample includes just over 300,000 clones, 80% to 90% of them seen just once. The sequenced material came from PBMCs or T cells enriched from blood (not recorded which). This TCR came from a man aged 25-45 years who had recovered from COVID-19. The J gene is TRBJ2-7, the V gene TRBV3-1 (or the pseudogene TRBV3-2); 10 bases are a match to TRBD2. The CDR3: CASSHGLAARSSYEQYF. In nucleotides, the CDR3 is TGTGCCAGCAGCCACGGACTAGCGGCTAGGAGCTCCTACGAGCAGTACTTC.